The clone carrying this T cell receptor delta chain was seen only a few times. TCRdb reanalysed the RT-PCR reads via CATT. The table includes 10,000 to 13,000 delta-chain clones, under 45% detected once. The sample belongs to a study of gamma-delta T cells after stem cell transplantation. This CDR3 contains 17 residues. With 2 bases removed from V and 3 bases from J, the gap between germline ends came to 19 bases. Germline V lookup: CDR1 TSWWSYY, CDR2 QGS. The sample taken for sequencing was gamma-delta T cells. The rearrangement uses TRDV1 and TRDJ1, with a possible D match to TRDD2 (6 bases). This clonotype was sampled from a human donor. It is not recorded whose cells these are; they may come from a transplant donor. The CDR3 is CALGESGPTGWSDKLIF. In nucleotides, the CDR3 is TGTGCTCTTGGGGAATCTGGTCCTACCGGGTGGTCCGATAAACTCATCTTT.